A selection of T cell receptor beta chains follows, all from one sample in a study of blood T cell repertoires in COVID-19. The repertoire was sequenced with immunoSEQ multiplex PCR; TCRdb's copy has only in-frame clones and lacks some. The sample contains under 350,000 clones, around 90% of which appear only once. What was sequenced was PBMCs or T cells enriched from blood (not recorded which). These receptors were collected from a woman in her forties who had recovered from COVID-19. Both conserved end residues are part of each CDR3. Fields, in order: J gene, D gene, clone size, V gene, CDR3 DNA, CDR3 protein. The D gene is left open where the match is weak. The size entry is marked missing in some rows and otherwise reads once, few, many or a size class.

>TRBJ2-1|TRBD2|NA|TRBV4-3
TGCGCCAGCAGCCAAGTTCTAGCGGGCCTCTACAATGAGCAGTTCTTC
CASSQVLAGLYNEQFF
>TRBJ1-4|NA|NA|TRBV5-1
TGCGCCAGCAGCTCAGGGTCGAGTAATGAAAAACTGTTTTTT
CASSSGSSNEKLFF
>TRBJ2-4|NA|NA|TRBV10-3
TGTGCCATCAGTGAGTCATTAGTTGCTGCCATTCAGTACTTC
CAISESLVAAIQYF
>TRBJ1-2|TRBD1|few|TRBV7-2
TGTGCCAGCAGCTTAAGGACAGGGGGCCCCTATGGCTACACCTTC
CASSLRTGGPYGYTF
>TRBJ1-5|NA|NA|TRBV7-9
TGTGCCAGCAGCTTGGGGGGGTATAGCAATCAGCCCCAGCATTTT
CASSLGGYSNQPQHF
>TRBJ2-7|TRBD1|NA|TRBV10-1
TGCGCCATAGGGACAGACTCCTACGAGCAGTACTTC
CAIGTDSYEQYF
>TRBJ2-7|NA|NA|TRBV6-5
TGTGCCAGCAGTTACGACAGAGGCTCCTACGAGCAGTACTTC
CASSYDRGSYEQYF
>TRBJ2-3|NA|NA|TRBV18
TGTGCCAGCTCACCAAGAGTTGCAGATACGCAGTATTTT
CASSPRVADTQYF
>TRBJ1-2|NA|NA|TRBV2
TGTGCCAGCTCGGGTTTACAGGGAGGGGGCTACACCTTC
CASSGLQGGGYTF
>TRBJ2-3|TRBD1|NA|TRBV30
TGTGCCTGGGGGGGACAGGGATCCTTCACAGATACGCAGTATTTT
CAWGGQGSFTDTQYF
>TRBJ2-7|TRBD2|NA|TRBV19
TGTGCCAGTAGTACGCCAAGGACTAGCGGGAGTGGAAAAAACGAGCAGTACTTC
CASSTPRTSGSGKNEQYF
>TRBJ1-5|NA|NA|TRBV6-5
TGTGCCAGCAGTTACGCGGGAAGGAGCAATCAGCCCCAGCATTTT
CASSYAGRSNQPQHF
>TRBJ2-3|NA|NA|TRBV5-4
TGTGCCAGCAGCTTGGACTACCGCACAGATACGCAGTATTTT
CASSLDYRTDTQYF
>TRBJ1-1|NA|NA|TRBV4-3
TGCGCCAGCAGCTCCCGAGGCAGTCAGAACACTGAAGCTTTCTTT
CASSSRGSQNTEAFF
>TRBJ1-6|TRBD1|NA|TRBV15
TGTGCCACCAGCAGCCGAGAGGGACAGAATTCACCCCTCCACTTT
CATSSREGQNSPLHF
>TRBJ1-1|NA|NA|TRBV2
TGTGCCAGCATGGCGGGAGCGGGTACTGAAGCTTTCTTT
CASMAGAGTEAFF
>TRBJ1-1|TRBD1|NA|TRBV30
TGTGCCTGGAGTGTACGTGGGACAGCTAGTTCCAGGGCTTTCTTT
CAWSVRGTASSRAFF
>TRBJ1-1|NA|NA|TRBV7-3
TGTGCCAGCAGCCCCACCCCGGGCACTGAAGCTTTCTTT
CASSPTPGTEAFF
>TRBJ2-5|TRBD2|NA|TRBV25-1
TGTGCCAGCATGATGGCGGGGGGGTCCCAGTACTTC
CASMMAGGSQYF
>TRBJ2-7|TRBD1|NA|TRBV2
TGTGCCAGCAAGGTGACAGGGAGTTCCTACGAGCAGTACTTC
CASKVTGSSYEQYF
>TRBJ1-2|TRBD1|NA|TRBV7-9
TGTGCCAGCAGCTTGACAGGGGTTGGTGGCTACACCTTC
CASSLTGVGGYTF
>TRBJ1-1|NA|few|TRBV2
TGTGCCAGCACCAAGCTCGAGAACACTGAAGCTTTCTTT
CASTKLENTEAFF
>TRBJ2-2|TRBD2|NA|TRBV9
TGTGCCAGCAGCGACGGTAGCGGGAGAGACACCGGGGAGCTGTTTTTT
CASSDGSGRDTGELFF
>TRBJ2-2|NA|NA|TRBV19
TGTGCCAGTAGTATTTACAACGCGAACACCGGGGAGCTGTTTTTT
CASSIYNANTGELFF